This T cell receptor (beta chain) was obtained from a study of OX40 agonist ivuxolimab in advanced cancers. Study-level background: Having had anti-PD-1, anti-PD-L1 or anti-CTLA-4 therapy before was allowed, and approximately 40% had some.

Method: immunoSEQ multiplex PCR; TCRdb's copy keeps in-frame clones and lacks some. The sample has 60,000 to 75,000 clones; about 85% are singletons. The CDR3 runs to 14 residues. V lost 4 bases to trimming and J lost 5 bases; unmatched junction nucleotides: 7. Germline V gene data show CDR1 as SQVTM and CDR2 as ANQGSEA. V is TRBV29-1 and J is TRBJ1-3; 8 bases map to TRBD1. The sequence derives from an adult with an advanced solid tumor such as melanoma, head and neck, liver or kidney cancer. The specimen comprised CD4+ or CD8+ T cells sorted from blood, sampled in a trial of the OX40 agonist ivuxolimab. CDR3 sequence reads: CSVVYQGARNTIYF. The DNA for the CDR3 is TGCAGCGTTGTCTACCAGGGGGCGAGAAACACCATATATTTT.